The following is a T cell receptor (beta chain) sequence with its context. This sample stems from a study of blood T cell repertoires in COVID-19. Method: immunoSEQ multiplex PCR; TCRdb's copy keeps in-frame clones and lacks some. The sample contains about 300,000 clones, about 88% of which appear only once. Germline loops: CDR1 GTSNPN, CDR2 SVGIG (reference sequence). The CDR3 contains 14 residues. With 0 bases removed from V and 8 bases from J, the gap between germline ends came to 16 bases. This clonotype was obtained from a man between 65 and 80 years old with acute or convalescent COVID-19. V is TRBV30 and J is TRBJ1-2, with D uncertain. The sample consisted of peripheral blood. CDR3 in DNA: TGTGCCTGGAGTGTATTCAGAGAGGAGGGAGGCTACACCTTC. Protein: CAWSVFREEGGYTF.